This entry lists 16 T cell receptor beta chains sequenced from one sample in a study of T-cell reconstitution after alpha-beta-depleted transplantation in children. A TCRbeta library incorporating unique molecular identifiers was prepared. From the PCR reads, TCRdb called clonotypes with MiXCR, one entry per CDR3 protein. The data hold some 200,000 distinct CDR3 sequences, with 5% to 6.5% observed a single time. Sequences were derived from PBMCs, sampled before TCRalphabeta/CD19-depleted stem cell transplant. These TCRs come from a girl under two years old with combined immunodeficiency, due to receive a stem cell transplant.

This clonotype was seen ten or more times. The chain recombines TRBV29-1 with TRBJ2-3; D may be TRBD1 or TRBD2 (5 bases each). V was shortened by 0 bases and J by 7 bases, with 14 bases between the two germline ends. CDR3 length: 14 residues. Germline V gene sequence: CDR1 SQVTM, CDR2 ANQGSEA. For the CDR3, the DNA is TGCAGCGTTGAAGATCGCCGTGAGGGGTATACGCAGTATTTT. It is translated as CSVEDRREGYTQYF.

Many counts were recorded for this clonotype. This chain joins TRBV10-3 and TRBJ2-1; possibly TRBD1 for D (6 bases). Germline-derived CDR1 and CDR2 are ENHRY and SYGVKD. The CDR3 sequence is 15 residues long. Trimming stripped 6 bases from V and 5 bases from J, with 17 bases between. In DNA, the CDR3 is TGTGCCATCAGCCCCGGGACAAACGTTCACAATGAGCAGTTCTTC. This translates into CAISPGTNVHNEQFF.

This clonotype was observed at least ten times. The V and J genes are TRBV25-1 and TRBJ1-1, with D uncertain. This CDR3 region has 12 residues. Germline V lookup: CDR1 MGHDK, CDR2 SYGVNS. V was cut by 5 bases and J by 1 base, with 5 bases left in between. The CDR3 loop reads CASSHQNTEAFF. CDR3 DNA: TGTGCCAGCAGTCACCAGAACACTGAAGCTTTCTTT. Full variable domain (outside the CDR3, taken from reference TRBV25-1 and TRBJ1-1): EADIYQTPRYLVIGTGKKITLECSQTMGHDKMYWYQQDPGMELHLIHYSYGVNSTEKGDLSSESTVSRIRTEHFPLTLESARPSHTSQYLCASSHQNTEAFFGQGTRLTVV.

The sample holds many counts of this clonotype. The rearrangement uses TRBV7-3 and TRBJ2-3, with 11 bases identical to TRBD2. Looked up from germline, CDR1 is SGHTA and CDR2 is FQGTGA. This CDR3 spans 17 amino acids. V lost 4 bases to trimming and J lost 4 bases; unmatched junction nucleotides: 10. CDR3 nucleotide sequence: TGTGCCAGCAGCTCCCGAACTAGCGGGAGTGGCGCAGATACGCAGTATTTT. Its translation: CASSSRTSGSGADTQYF.

This clonotype came up many times. The CDR3: CASSPYSGRPSYNEQFF. CDR3 coding DNA: TGTGCCAGCAGCCCTTATAGCGGGAGACCCTCCTACAATGAGCAGTTCTTC. The V call is TRBV9, the J call TRBJ2-1; 9 bases map to TRBD2. V lost 4 bases to trimming and J lost 0 bases; unmatched junction nucleotides: 8. The CDR3 consists of 17 residues. Germline CDR1 reads SGDLS; CDR2 reads YYNGEE.

This clonotype was counted many times. V usage is TRBV4-1 and J usage is TRBJ2-3; 7 nucleotides line up with TRBD1. The CDR3 has 17 residues. CDR1 and CDR2 (germline): MGHRA, YSYEKL. The trim removed 4 bases at V and 6 bases at J, leaving 16 bases unmatched. Here the CDR3 reads CASSRIRQGIISDTQYF. Here the CDR3 DNA reads TGCGCCAGCAGCCGGATCAGACAGGGAATTATATCGGATACGCAGTATTTT.

The rearrangement joins TRBV12-3 or TRBV12-4 to TRBJ1-1; a possible D gene is TRBD1 (6 bases). Between the trimmed V and J ends, which lost 1 base and 1 base, there was a span of 10 bases. This CDR3 spans 15 amino acids. The CDR3 bases are TGTGCCAGCAGTTTAGGAGCGACAGGGAACACTGAAGCTTTCTTT. Amino acids: CASSLGATGNTEAFF.

This clonotype showed up many times. The chain couples TRBV5-1 to TRBJ2-4; D is perhaps TRBD1 or TRBD2 (5 bases each). The CDR3 covers 13 residues. The V gene's germline CDR1 is SGHRS and CDR2 YFSETQ. The V gene lost 3 bases and the J gene lost 8 bases, with 12 bases spanning the gap. This chain's CDR3 is CASSSPGLDIQYF. DNA of the CDR3: TGCGCCAGCAGCTCCCCGGGGCTGGACATTCAGTACTTC.

This clonotype showed up many times. This rearrangement joins TRBV29-1 to TRBJ2-1; tentative D call: TRBD1 (5 bases). Looked up from germline, CDR1 is SQVTM and CDR2 is ANQGSEA. This CDR3 spans 13 amino acids. Deletions cut 3 bases from V and 4 bases from J, with 10 bases between. The CDR3 reads CSVEATEYNEQFF. The CDR3 nucleotides read TGCAGCGTTGAGGCGACAGAATACAATGAGCAGTTCTTC.

This clonotype was recorded at least ten times. The chain links TRBV4-2 to TRBJ1-2; 9 nucleotides line up with TRBD1. V lost 4 bases and J lost 8; bases outside the gene matches: 8. CDR3 length: 14 residues. Germline V gene data show CDR1 as LGHNA and CDR2 as YNFKEQ. This CDR3 is CASSLGGQGRGYTF. The CDR3 nucleotides read TGTGCCAGCAGCCTCGGGGGACAGGGCAGAGGCTACACCTTC.

This clonotype was detected ten times or more. This rearrangement joins TRBV6-2 or TRBV6-3 to TRBJ1-1; the D gene is possibly TRBD1 (5 bases). The germline gives CDR1 MNHEY, CDR2 SVGEGT. The CDR3 runs 16 residues. With 5 bases removed from V and 1 base from J, the gap between germline ends came to 17 bases. The CDR3 protein is CASSLATGGENTEAFF. The CDR3, as DNA: TGTGCCAGCAGTCTAGCTACCGGGGGAGAGAACACTGAAGCTTTCTTT.

This chain joins TRBV20-1 and TRBJ1-1; D is perhaps TRBD1 (6 bases). V dropped 3 bases and J dropped 3 bases, with 17 bases sitting between them. The CDR3 runs 15 residues. CDR1 DFQATT and CDR2 SNEGSKA come from the germline V gene (reference sequence). CDR3 in amino acids: CSASSIDRLYTEAFF. The CDR3 DNA follows: TGCAGTGCTAGTTCCATTGACAGGCTGTACACTGAAGCTTTCTTT.

This clonotype was counted at least ten times. Because the CDR3's place on the DNA is in doubt, the DNA is left out and the CDR3 is given as listed by TCRdb. The chain has TRBV21-1 and TRBJ1-2; the D call TRBD1 from the table was never checked on the DNA. TRBV21-1 is a pseudogene locus. The CDR3 is made up of 15 amino acids, end residues included. The chain's CDR3 is CASHKVAGGNYGYTF.

This clonotype was counted at least ten times. The V call is TRBV7-8, the J call TRBJ2-3; D remains ambiguous. Germline loops: CDR1 SGHVS, CDR2 FQNEAQ. Trimming took off 1 base at V and 1 base at J, with 12 bases between the two ends. The CDR3 runs to 16 residues. The CDR3 coding sequence is TGTGCCAGCAGCTTAGACCCTTGGCCTCGCACAGATACGCAGTATTTT. Its protein is CASSLDPWPRTDTQYF. The entire variable domain, with the rest obtained from reference TRBV7-8 and TRBJ2-3, is as follows: GAGVSQSPRYKVAKRGQDVALRCDPISGHVSLFWYQQALGQGPEFLTYFQNEAQLDKSGLPSDRFFAERPEGSVSTLKIQRTQQEDSAVYLCASSLDPWPRTDTQYFGPGTRLTVL.

This clonotype showed up many times. V and J are TRBV20-1 and TRBJ2-7; D gene uncertain. Germline V gives CDR1 DFQATT, CDR2 SNEGSKA (reference sequence). The CDR3 sequence is 14 residues long. Trimming left V 6 bases short and J 3 bases short, with 18 bases between. CDR3 loop: CSAFSGSHLYEQYF. Here the CDR3 DNA reads TGCAGTGCATTCTCAGGCAGCCACCTCTACGAGCAGTACTTC.

The sample holds a few counts of this clonotype. The V and J genes are TRBV30 and TRBJ1-1; D not resolved. V shed 4 bases and J shed 10 bases, with 16 bases lying between them. There are 12 residues in the CDR3. Per the germline V gene, CDR1 is GTSNPN and CDR2 is SVGIG (reference sequence). The CDR3 region has the DNA TGTGCCTGGAACGGGCTAAGCGAGGTAGCTTTCTTT. Translation gives CAWNGLSEVAFF.